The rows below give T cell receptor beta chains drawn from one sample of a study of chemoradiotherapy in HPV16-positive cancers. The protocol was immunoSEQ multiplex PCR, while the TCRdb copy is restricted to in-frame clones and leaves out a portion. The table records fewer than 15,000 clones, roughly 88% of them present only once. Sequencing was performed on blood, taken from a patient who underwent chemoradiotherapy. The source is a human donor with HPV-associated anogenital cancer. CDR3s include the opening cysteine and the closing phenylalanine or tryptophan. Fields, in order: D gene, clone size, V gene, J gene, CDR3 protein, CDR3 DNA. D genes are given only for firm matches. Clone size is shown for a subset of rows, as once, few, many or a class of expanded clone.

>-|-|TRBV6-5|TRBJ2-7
CASSYGRGSYEQYF
TGTGCCAGCAGTTACGGCAGGGGCTCCTACGAGCAGTACTTC
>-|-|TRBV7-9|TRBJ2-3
CASSLVPLGRAAVDTQYF
TGTGCCAGCAGCTTAGTTCCTTTGGGCAGGGCGGCGGTGGATACGCAGTATTTT
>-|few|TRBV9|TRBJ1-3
CASSGGGNTIYF
TGTGCCAGCAGCGGAGGTGGAAACACCATATATTTT
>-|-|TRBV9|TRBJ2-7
CASREAPGQCACEQYF
TGTGCCAGCAGAGAGGCCCCCGGACAGTGTGCGTGCGAGCAGTACTTC
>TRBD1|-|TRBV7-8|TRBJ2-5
CASSTQTGRETQYF
TGTGCCAGCAGCACCCAGACAGGGAGAGAGACCCAGTACTTC
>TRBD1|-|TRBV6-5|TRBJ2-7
CASSYGPGQGTYEQYF
TGTGCCAGCAGTTACGGGCCGGGACAGGGGACCTACGAGCAGTACTTC
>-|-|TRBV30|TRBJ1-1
CAWSWVRVNTEAFF
TGTGCCTGGAGTTGGGTCAGGGTGAACACTGAAGCTTTCTTT
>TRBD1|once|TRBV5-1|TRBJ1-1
CASSFEQGAQNTEAFF
TGCGCCAGCAGCTTCGAACAGGGGGCGCAAAACACTGAAGCTTTCTTT
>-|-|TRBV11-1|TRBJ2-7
CASSWSSGGGSYEQYF
TGTGCCAGCAGCTGGAGCAGTGGGGGCGGCTCCTACGAGCAGTACTTC
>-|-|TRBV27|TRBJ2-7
CASSFGAGNEQYF
TGTGCCAGCAGTTTTGGGGCAGGGAACGAGCAGTACTTC
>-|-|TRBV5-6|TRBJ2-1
CASSLGASYNEQFF
TGTGCCAGCAGCTTGGGGGCCTCCTACAATGAGCAGTTCTTC
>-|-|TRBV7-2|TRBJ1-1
CASSLNGVMNTEAFF
TGTGCCAGCAGCTTAAATGGGGTCATGAACACTGAAGCTTTCTTT
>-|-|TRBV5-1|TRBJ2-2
CASSLVTANTGELFF
TGCGCCAGCAGCTTGGTAACAGCGAACACCGGGGAGCTGTTTTTT
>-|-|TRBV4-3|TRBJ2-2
CASSQVSTGELFF
TGCGCCAGCAGCCAAGTGTCCACCGGGGAGCTGTTTTTT
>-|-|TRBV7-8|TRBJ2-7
CASSLAALGFAYEQYF
TGTGCCAGCAGCTTAGCGGCACTAGGGTTTGCCTACGAGCAGTACTTC
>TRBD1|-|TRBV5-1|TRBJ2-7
CASSHDGQGREQYF
TGCGCCAGCAGCCACGACGGACAGGGTCGGGAGCAGTACTTC
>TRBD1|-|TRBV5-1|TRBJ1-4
CASSLGRTGGLEKLFF
TGCGCCAGCAGCTTGGGAAGGACAGGGGGCCTGGAAAAACTGTTTTTT
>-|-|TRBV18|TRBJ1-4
CASSPKLGRIFF
TGTGCCAGCTCACCAAAGCTGGGACGGATATTTTTT
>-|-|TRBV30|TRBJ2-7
CAWSPSAGRYEQYF
TGTGCCTGGAGTCCGTCAGCGGGTCGCTACGAGCAGTACTTC
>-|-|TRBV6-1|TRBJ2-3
CASSAWGTLVGQYF
TGTGCCAGCAGTGCTTGGGGTACCCTCGTGGGGCAGTATTTT
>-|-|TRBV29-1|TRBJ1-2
CSVGQAGYGYTF
TGCAGCGTGGGACAAGCTGGGTATGGCTACACCTTC
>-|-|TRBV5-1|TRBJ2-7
CASSLGKNYEQYF
TGCGCCAGCAGCTTGGGAAAAAACTACGAGCAGTACTTC
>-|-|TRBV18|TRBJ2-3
CASSPSGYGDTQYF
TGTGCCAGCTCCCCGAGCGGGTACGGAGATACGCAGTATTTT
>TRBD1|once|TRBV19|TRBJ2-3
CASSITGGSSTDTQYF
TGTGCCAGTAGTATAACAGGGGGATCTAGCACAGATACGCAGTATTTT
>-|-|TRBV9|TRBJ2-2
CASSVVSNTGELFF
TGTGCCAGCAGCGTAGTGTCGAACACCGGGGAGCTGTTTTTT
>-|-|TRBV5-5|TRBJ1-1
CASSRGHMKMNTEAFF
TGTGCCAGCAGCCGCGGACACATGAAAATGAACACTGAAGCTTTCTTT
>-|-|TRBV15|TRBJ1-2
CATSREPAVGGYTF
TGTGCCACCAGCAGAGAACCGGCGGTAGGAGGCTACACCTTC
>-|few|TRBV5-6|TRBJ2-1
CASSRVRTEQFF
TGTGCCAGCAGCCGCGTGAGGACTGAGCAGTTCTTC